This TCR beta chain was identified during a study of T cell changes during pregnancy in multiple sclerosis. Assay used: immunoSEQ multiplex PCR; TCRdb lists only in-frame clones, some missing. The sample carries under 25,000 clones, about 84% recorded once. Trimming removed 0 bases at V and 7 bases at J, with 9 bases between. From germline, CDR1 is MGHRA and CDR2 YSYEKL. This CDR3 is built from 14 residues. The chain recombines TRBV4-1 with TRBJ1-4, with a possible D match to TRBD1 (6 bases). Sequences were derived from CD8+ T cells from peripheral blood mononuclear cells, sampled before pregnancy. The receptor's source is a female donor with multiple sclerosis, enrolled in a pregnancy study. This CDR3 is CASSQEWGREKLFF. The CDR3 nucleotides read TGCGCCAGCAGCCAAGAGTGGGGGCGTGAAAAACTGTTTTTT.